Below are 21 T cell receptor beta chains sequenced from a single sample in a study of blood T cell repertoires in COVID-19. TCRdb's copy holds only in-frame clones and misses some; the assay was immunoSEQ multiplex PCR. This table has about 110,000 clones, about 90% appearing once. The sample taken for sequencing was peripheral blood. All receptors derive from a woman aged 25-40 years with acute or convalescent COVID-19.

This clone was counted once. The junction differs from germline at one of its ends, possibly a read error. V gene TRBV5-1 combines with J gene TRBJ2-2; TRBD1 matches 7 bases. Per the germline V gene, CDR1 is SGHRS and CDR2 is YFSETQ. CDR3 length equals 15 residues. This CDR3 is CASNLRQGPIGELFF. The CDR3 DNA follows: TGCGCCAGCAACTTGCGACAGGGTCCAATCGGGGAGCTGTTTTTT.

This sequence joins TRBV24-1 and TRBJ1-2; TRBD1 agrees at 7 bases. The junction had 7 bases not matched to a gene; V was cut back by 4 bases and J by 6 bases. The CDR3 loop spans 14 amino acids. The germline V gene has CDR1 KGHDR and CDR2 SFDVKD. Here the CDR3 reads CATSDPGQQNGYTF. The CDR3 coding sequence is TGTGCCACCAGTGACCCGGGACAGCAAAATGGCTACACCTTC.

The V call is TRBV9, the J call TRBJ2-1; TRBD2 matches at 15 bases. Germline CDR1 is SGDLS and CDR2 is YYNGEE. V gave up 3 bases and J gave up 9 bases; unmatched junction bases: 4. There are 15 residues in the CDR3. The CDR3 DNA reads TGTGCCAGCAGCGCGGGACTAGCGGGAGGAGTTGAGCAGTTCTTC. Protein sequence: CASSAGLAGGVEQFF.

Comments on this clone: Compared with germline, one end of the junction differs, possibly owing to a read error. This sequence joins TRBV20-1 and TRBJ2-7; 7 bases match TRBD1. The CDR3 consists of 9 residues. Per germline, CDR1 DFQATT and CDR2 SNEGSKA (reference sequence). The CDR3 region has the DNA TGCAGTGCGGCGACAGGGTTAAGCTTC. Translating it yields CSAATGLSF.

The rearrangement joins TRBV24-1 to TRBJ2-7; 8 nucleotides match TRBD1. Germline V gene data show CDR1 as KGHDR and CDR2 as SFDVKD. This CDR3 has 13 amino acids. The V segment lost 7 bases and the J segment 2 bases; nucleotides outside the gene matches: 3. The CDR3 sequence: CATSDRGAYEQYF. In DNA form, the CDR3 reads TGTGCCACCAGCGACAGGGGAGCCTACGAGCAGTACTTC.

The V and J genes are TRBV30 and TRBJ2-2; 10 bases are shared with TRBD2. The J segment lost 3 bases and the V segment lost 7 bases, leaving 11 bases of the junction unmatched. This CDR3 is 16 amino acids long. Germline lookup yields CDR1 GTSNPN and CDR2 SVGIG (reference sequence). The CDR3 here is CASNKREGRYTGELFF. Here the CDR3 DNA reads TGTGCCTCGAATAAGCGGGAGGGCCGATACACCGGGGAGCTGTTTTTT.

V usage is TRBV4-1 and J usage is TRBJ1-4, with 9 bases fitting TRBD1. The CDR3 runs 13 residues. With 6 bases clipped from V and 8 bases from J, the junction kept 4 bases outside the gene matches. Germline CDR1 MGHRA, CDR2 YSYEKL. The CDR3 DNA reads TGCGCCAGCAGACTGACAGGGGGAGAAAAACTGTTTTTT. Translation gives CASRLTGGEKLFF.

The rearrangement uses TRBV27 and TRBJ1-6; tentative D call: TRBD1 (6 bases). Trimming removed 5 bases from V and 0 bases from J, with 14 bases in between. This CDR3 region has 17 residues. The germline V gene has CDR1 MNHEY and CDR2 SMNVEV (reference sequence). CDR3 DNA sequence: TGTGCCAGCAGTATCGACAGGCATAGCTCCTATAATTCACCCCTCCACTTT. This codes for CASSIDRHSSYNSPLHF.

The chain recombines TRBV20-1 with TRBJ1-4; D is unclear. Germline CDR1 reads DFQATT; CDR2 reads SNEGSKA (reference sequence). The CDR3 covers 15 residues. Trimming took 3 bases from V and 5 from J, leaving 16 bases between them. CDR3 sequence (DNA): TGCAGTGCTAGTCCGTCGGCAGGCTTCAATGAAAAACTGTTTTTT. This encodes CSASPSAGFNEKLFF.

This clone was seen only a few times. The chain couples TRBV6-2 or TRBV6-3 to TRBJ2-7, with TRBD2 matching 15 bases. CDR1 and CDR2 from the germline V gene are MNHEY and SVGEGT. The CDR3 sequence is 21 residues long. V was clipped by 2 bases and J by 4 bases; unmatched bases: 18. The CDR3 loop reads CASSYGSAGTSGRSSVYEQYF. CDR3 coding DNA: TGTGCCAGCAGTTACGGGTCGGCTGGGACTAGCGGGAGGTCGTCGGTGTACGAGCAGTACTTC.

The CDR3 here is CASSPPTAYEQYF. CDR3 coding DNA: TGTGCCAGCTCACCACCGACTGCCTACGAGCAGTACTTC. V is TRBV18 and J is TRBJ2-7; D is undetermined. CDR1 KGHSH and CDR2 LQKENI come from the germline V gene. The V end lost 0 bases, the J end lost 2 bases, and 5 bases lay between the germline ends. CDR3 length: 13 amino acids.

CDR3 residues: CATWTGISGNTIYF. The CDR3, as DNA: TGTGCCACATGGACAGGGATATCTGGAAACACCATATATTTT. The V gene is TRBV28, the J gene TRBJ1-3; 8 positions agree with TRBD1. The V segment lost 10 bases and the J segment 1 base; nucleotides outside the gene matches: 6. Per germline, CDR1 MDHEN and CDR2 SYDVKM. The CDR3 is made up of 14 amino acids.

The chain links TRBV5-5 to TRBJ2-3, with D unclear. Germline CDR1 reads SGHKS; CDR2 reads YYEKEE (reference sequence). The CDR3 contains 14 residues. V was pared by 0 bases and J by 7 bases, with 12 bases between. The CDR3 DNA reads TGTGCCAGCAGCTTGGCCCTGGCGGAGAATACGCAGTATTTT. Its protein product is CASSLALAENTQYF.

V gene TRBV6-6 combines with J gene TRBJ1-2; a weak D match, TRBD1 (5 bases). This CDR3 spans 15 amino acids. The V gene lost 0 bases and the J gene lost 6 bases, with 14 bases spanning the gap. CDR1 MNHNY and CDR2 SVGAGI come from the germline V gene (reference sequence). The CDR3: CASSYSMGGRDGYTF. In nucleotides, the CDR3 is TGTGCCAGCAGTTACTCGATGGGGGGACGGGATGGCTACACCTTC.

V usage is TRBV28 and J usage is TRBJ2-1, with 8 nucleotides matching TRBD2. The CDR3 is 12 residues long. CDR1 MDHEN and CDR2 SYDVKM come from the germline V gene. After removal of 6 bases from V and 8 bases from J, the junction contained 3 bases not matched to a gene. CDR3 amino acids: CASRRTSYEQFF. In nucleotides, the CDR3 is TGTGCCAGCAGACGGACTAGCTATGAGCAGTTCTTC.

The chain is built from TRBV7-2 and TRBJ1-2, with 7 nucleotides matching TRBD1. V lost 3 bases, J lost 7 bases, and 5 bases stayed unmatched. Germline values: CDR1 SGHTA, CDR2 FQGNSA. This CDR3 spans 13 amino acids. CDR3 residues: CASSFDRAGGYTF. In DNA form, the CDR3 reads TGTGCCAGCAGCTTTGACAGGGCCGGTGGCTACACCTTC.

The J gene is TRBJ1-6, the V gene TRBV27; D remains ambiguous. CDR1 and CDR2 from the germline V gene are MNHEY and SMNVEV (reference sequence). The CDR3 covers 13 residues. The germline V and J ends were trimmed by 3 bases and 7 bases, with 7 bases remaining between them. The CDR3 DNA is TGTGCCAGCAGTTTTGTTCCGAATTCACCCCTCCACTTT. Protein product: CASSFVPNSPLHF.

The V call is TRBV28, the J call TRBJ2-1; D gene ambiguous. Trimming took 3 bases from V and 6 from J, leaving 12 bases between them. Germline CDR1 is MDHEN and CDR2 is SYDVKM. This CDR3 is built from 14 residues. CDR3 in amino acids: CASSFPFLSNEQFF. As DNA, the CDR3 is TGTGCCAGCAGTTTCCCCTTTTTGAGCAATGAGCAGTTCTTC.

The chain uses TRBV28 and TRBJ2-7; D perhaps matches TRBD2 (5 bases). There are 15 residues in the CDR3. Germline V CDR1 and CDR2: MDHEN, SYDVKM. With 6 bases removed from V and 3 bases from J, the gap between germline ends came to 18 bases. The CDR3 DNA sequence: TGTGCCAGCAGGAATCGGCGGAAGAGGGTCTACGAGCAGTACTTC. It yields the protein CASRNRRKRVYEQYF.

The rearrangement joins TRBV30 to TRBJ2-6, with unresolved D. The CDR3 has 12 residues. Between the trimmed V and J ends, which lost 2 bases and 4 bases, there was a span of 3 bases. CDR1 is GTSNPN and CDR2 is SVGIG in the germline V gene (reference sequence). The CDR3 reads CAWSSGANVLTF. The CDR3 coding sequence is TGTGCCTGGAGTTCGGGGGCCAACGTCCTGACTTTC.

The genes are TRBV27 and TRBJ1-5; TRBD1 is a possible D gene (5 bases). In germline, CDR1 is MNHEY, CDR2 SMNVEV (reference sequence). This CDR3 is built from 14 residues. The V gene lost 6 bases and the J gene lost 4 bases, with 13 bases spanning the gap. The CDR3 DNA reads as TGTGCCAGCAGGCAAACAGGACGAAATCAGCCCCAGCATTTT. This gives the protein CASRQTGRNQPQHF.